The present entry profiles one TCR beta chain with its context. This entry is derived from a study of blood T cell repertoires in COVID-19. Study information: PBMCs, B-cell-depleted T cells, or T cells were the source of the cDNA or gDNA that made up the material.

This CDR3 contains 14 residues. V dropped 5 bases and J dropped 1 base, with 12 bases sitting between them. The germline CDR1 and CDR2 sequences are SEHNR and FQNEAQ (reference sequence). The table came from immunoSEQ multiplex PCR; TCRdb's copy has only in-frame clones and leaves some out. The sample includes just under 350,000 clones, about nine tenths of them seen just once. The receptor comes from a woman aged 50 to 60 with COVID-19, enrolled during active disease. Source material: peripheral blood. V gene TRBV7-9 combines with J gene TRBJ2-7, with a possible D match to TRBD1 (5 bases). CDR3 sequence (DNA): TGTGCCAGCAGCCCCTTAGGACAATCCTACGAGCAGTACTTC. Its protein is CASSPLGQSYEQYF.